The 10 T cell receptor beta chains below come from one sample, sequenced in a study of blood T cell repertoires in COVID-19. The data were produced by immunoSEQ multiplex PCR, yet TCRdb's version contains in-frame clones alone and is incomplete. The sample has 90,000 to 120,000 clones, 60% to 85% seen once. The sequencing sample was made of peripheral blood. The receptors originated from a man aged 65 to 79 with acute or convalescent COVID-19.

The genes are TRBV2 and TRBJ1-4; 7 bases agree with TRBD1. This CDR3 comprises 13 residues. The V segment lost 7 bases and the J segment 5 bases; nucleotides outside the gene matches: 4. The germline CDR1 and CDR2 sequences are SNHLY and FYNNEI. The CDR3 DNA reads TGTGCCAGCAACAGGGGAAAAAATGAAAAACTGTTTTTT. It encodes CASNRGKNEKLFF.

This clone appeared a few times. The chain couples TRBV14 to TRBJ1-2; the match to TRBD1 covers 10 bases. Germline V gives CDR1 SGHDN, CDR2 FVKESK. The CDR3 length is 14 residues. Germline trimming cut 4 bases from V and 2 bases from J; bases unmatched to any gene: 1. CDR3 nucleotide sequence: TGTGCCAGCAGCCCGACAGGGGGCAACTATGGCTACACCTTC. It codes for CASSPTGGNYGYTF.

This clone was counted once. The chain is built from TRBV7-9 and TRBJ1-4; 8 nucleotides match TRBD1. The germline V gene has CDR1 SEHNR and CDR2 FQNEAQ (reference sequence). Germline trimming cut 3 bases from V and 8 bases from J; bases unmatched to any gene: 5. The length of the CDR3 is 14 residues. The CDR3 reads CASSFGTGGEKLFF. The CDR3 nucleotides are TGTGCCAGCAGCTTCGGGACAGGCGGAGAAAAACTGTTTTTT. Looking up the rest from reference TRBV7-9 and TRBJ1-4 gives the full variable domain: DTGVSQNPRHKITKRGQNVTFRCDPISEHNRLYWYRQTLGQGPEFLTYFQNEAQLEKSRLLSDRFSAERPKGSFSTLEIQRTEQGDSAMYLCASSFGTGGEKLFFGSGTQLSVL.

This clone appeared a single time. As DNA, the CDR3 is TGCAGCGTCAGAGGGACAGGCCCGTCTAACTATGGCTACACCTTC. This encodes CSVRGTGPSNYGYTF. The V call is TRBV29-1, the J call TRBJ1-2; 8 nucleotides agree with TRBD1. V shed 6 bases, J shed 0 bases, and the junction held 9 bases outside the gene matches. Looked up from germline, CDR1 is SQVTM and CDR2 is ANQGSEA. The CDR3 is 15 residues long.

This clone appeared once. V and J are TRBV3-1 (or the pseudogene TRBV3-2) and TRBJ2-7; tentative D call: TRBD2 (5 bases). CDR3 length: 15 amino acids. Trimming removed 1 base at V and 0 bases at J, with 10 bases between. Germline V CDR1 and CDR2: LGHDT, YNNKEL (reference sequence). CDR3 in amino acids: CASSQVPAGSYEQYF. The DNA for the CDR3 is TGTGCCAGCAGCCAAGTTCCTGCGGGCTCCTACGAGCAGTACTTC.

Written as DNA, the CDR3 is TGTGCCAGCAGATCCCGACTAGCGGGGGGGCCAGAGACCCAGTACTTC. Amino acids: CASRSRLAGGPETQYF. The rearrangement joins TRBV2 to TRBJ2-5, with 14 bases lining up with TRBD2. With V trimmed by 6 bases and J by 4 bases, 7 bases remained unmatched. The CDR3 loop spans 16 amino acids. Germline V lookup: CDR1 SNHLY, CDR2 FYNNEI.

Notes on this clone: This CDR3 is also generated by other DNA sequences in the sample. The rearrangement joins TRBV12-3 or TRBV12-4 to TRBJ1-4; weak D call: TRBD1 (6 bases). CDR3 size: 13 residues. V was shortened by 2 bases and J by 5 bases, with 6 bases between the two germline ends. The chain's CDR3 is CASSLQGNEKLFF. CDR3 coding DNA: TGTGCCAGCAGTTTACAGGGGAATGAAAAACTGTTTTTT.

This chain uses TRBV12-3 or TRBV12-4 with TRBJ1-3, with D unclear. V lost 5 bases to trimming and J lost 6 bases, with 11 bases between them. This CDR3 spans 13 amino acids. The CDR3 region is CASSPNSANTIYF. The CDR3 nucleotides are TGTGCCAGCAGTCCAAACTCCGCAAACACCATATATTTT.

The chain combines TRBV5-6 with TRBJ2-5, with 8 bases matching TRBD1. The CDR3 runs 15 residues. Per germline, CDR1 SGHDT and CDR2 YYEEEE. The V segment lost 4 bases and the J segment 5 bases; nucleotides outside the gene matches: 10. DNA for the CDR3: TGTGCCAGCAGCACTAGGACAGGGTCGGAGGAGACCCAGTACTTC. It yields the protein CASSTRTGSEETQYF.

V usage is TRBV5-5 and J usage is TRBJ2-5; tentative D call: TRBD1 (5 bases). This CDR3 has 14 amino acids. Germline CDR1 and CDR2: SGHKS and YYEKEE (reference sequence). V was trimmed by 0 bases and J by 3 bases, leaving 9 bases between them. DNA for the CDR3: TGTGCCAGCAGCTTGGAACAGGCGAAAGAGACCCAGTACTTC. Protein sequence: CASSLEQAKETQYF.